A single T cell receptor beta chain is shown here with its context. Its specificity is unknown. The PCR was carried out with 60 Vbeta primers and 13 Jbeta primers. Sequencing was performed with immunoSEQ multiplex PCR; in TCRdb, only in-frame clones are kept and a portion is missing. The sample includes some 110,000 clones, about four fifths of them seen just once. This record belongs to a study of cytomegalovirus exposure and HLA in healthy donors. Study-level findings and limits: In a later analysis, V- and J-gene trimming of beta chains associated with a DCLRE1C missense variant, replicated independently. Indistinguishable V segments such as TRBV6-2 and TRBV6-3 were excluded.

The CDR3 totals 14 residues. CDR1 is MNHNY and CDR2 is SVGAGI in the germline V gene (reference sequence). J was trimmed by 1 base and V by 2 bases; bases with no gene match: 0. The sequencing sample was made of PBMCs. The receptor comes from a man aged 35 to 55 in good health and CMV-seronegative. The genes are TRBV6-6 and TRBJ2-7; 9 bases are a match to TRBD1. The CDR3 spells CASSYGQGSYEQYF. CDR3 bases: TGTGCCAGCAGTTACGGACAGGGGTCCTACGAGCAGTACTTC.